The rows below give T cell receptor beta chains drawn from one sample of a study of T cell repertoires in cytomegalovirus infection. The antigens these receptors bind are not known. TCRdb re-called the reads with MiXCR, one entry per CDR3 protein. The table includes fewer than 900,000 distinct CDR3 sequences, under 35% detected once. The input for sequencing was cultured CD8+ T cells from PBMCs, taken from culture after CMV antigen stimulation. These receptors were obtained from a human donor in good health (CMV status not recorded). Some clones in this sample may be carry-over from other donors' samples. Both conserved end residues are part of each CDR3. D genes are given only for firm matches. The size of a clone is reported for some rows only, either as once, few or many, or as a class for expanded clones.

CDR3aa: CASSIGTEYNEQFF; CDR3nt: TGTGCCAGTAGTATTGGGACAGAGTACAATGAGCAGTTCTTC; abundance: few; v_gene: TRBV19; d_gene: TRBD1; j_gene: TRBJ2-1
CDR3aa: CASSGTGFNEQFF; CDR3nt: TGTGCCAGCAGCGGCACAGGGTTCAATGAGCAGTTCTTC; abundance: many; v_gene: TRBV7-9; d_gene: -; j_gene: TRBJ2-1
CDR3aa: CASSPRTGKAKNIQYF; CDR3nt: TGTGCCAGCAGTCCACGGACAGGGAAGGCCAAAAACATTCAGTACTTC; abundance: few; v_gene: TRBV2; d_gene: TRBD1; j_gene: TRBJ2-4
CDR3aa: CASSDIGGSNQPQHF; CDR3nt: TGTGCCAGCAGTGACATCGGGGGGTCCAATCAGCCCCAGCATTTT; abundance: -; v_gene: TRBV6-1; d_gene: -; j_gene: TRBJ1-5
CDR3aa: CATREHGPGSNQPQHF; CDR3nt: TGTGCCACCCGGGAGCACGGACCAGGTAGCAATCAGCCCCAGCATTTT; abundance: -; v_gene: TRBV6-2/TRBV6-3; d_gene: -; j_gene: TRBJ1-5
CDR3aa: CASGAGVEAFF; CDR3nt: TGTGCCAGCGGGGCTGGGGTTGAAGCTTTCTTT; abundance: few; v_gene: TRBV7-8; d_gene: -; j_gene: TRBJ1-1
CDR3aa: CASSLDTGIVEQFF; CDR3nt: TGTGCCAGCAGCTTAGATACGGGGATCGTTGAGCAGTTCTTC; abundance: -; v_gene: TRBV7-6; d_gene: -; j_gene: TRBJ2-1
CDR3aa: CASSLTGADTEAFF; CDR3nt: TGTGCCAGCAGTTTAACAGGGGCCGACACTGAAGCTTTCTTT; abundance: few; v_gene: TRBV12-3/TRBV12-4; d_gene: TRBD1; j_gene: TRBJ1-1
CDR3aa: CASTVAGSETQYF; CDR3nt: TGTGCCAGCACCGTAGCGGGATCAGAGACCCAGTACTTC; abundance: few; v_gene: TRBV6-2/TRBV6-3; d_gene: TRBD2; j_gene: TRBJ2-5
CDR3aa: CASTPKGSDNEKLFF; CDR3nt: TGTGCCAGTACCCCCAAAGGGTCCGATAATGAAAAACTGTTTTTT; abundance: -; v_gene: TRBV6-1; d_gene: -; j_gene: TRBJ1-4
CDR3aa: CASRVLDSYGYTF; CDR3nt: TGTGCCAGCAGAGTCCTCGACAGCTATGGCTACACCTTC; abundance: many; v_gene: TRBV27; d_gene: -; j_gene: TRBJ1-2
CDR3aa: CASSQVGRAPGELFF; CDR3nt: TGCGCCAGCAGCCAAGTGGGACGAGCGCCCGGGGAGCTGTTTTTT; abundance: few; v_gene: TRBV4-1; d_gene: -; j_gene: TRBJ2-2
CDR3aa: CASSLGTSGVVIQYF; CDR3nt: TGTGCCAGCAGCCTCGGGACTAGCGGGGTGGTCATTCAGTACTTC; abundance: -; v_gene: TRBV7-4; d_gene: TRBD2; j_gene: TRBJ2-4
CDR3aa: CASSLNSPLHF; CDR3nt: TGTGCCAGCAGCCTCAATTCACCCCTCCACTTT; abundance: -; v_gene: TRBV5-3; d_gene: -; j_gene: TRBJ1-6
CDR3aa: CASSFHGGEAFF; CDR3nt: TGTGCCAGCAGCTTTCACGGGGGGGAAGCTTTCTTT; abundance: -; v_gene: TRBV7-9; d_gene: -; j_gene: TRBJ1-1
CDR3aa: CASSQERAGTSTDTQYF; CDR3nt: TGTGCCAGCAGCCAAGAAAGAGCGGGAACTAGCACAGATACGCAGTATTTT; abundance: -; v_gene: TRBV4-2; d_gene: TRBD2; j_gene: TRBJ2-3
CDR3aa: CASSYGGPDNEQFF; CDR3nt: TGTGCCAGCAGTTACGGTGGGCCGGACAATGAGCAGTTCTTC; abundance: -; v_gene: TRBV6-6; d_gene: -; j_gene: TRBJ2-1
CDR3aa: CASSYTWTSGDLKDTQYF; CDR3nt: TGTGCCAGCAGTTACACTTGGACTAGCGGGGACCTAAAGGATACGCAGTATTTT; abundance: once; v_gene: TRBV6-2/TRBV6-3; d_gene: TRBD2; j_gene: TRBJ2-3
CDR3aa: CASDRDFNQPQHF; CDR3nt: TGTGCCAGTGACCGGGATTTCAATCAGCCCCAGCATTTT; abundance: few; v_gene: TRBV19; d_gene: -; j_gene: TRBJ1-5
CDR3aa: CASSYSISGGPYNEQFF; CDR3nt: TGTGCCAGCAGTTACTCGATTAGCGGGGGCCCCTACAATGAGCAGTTCTTC; abundance: -; v_gene: TRBV6-6; d_gene: TRBD2; j_gene: TRBJ2-1